One sample yielded the 9 T cell receptor beta chains listed below, sequenced in a study of vaccination and CD4 T cells after COVID-19. The treatment denotes: approximately 11-day PBMC culture with coronavirus spike peptide pools or control peptides (ViraFEST assay). Which antigens these TCRs recognize remains unknown. Oncomine TCR Beta short-read sequencing was applied to DNA from cultured CD4+ T cells. MiXCR, applied by TCRdb to the PCR reads, yields one record per CDR3 protein. The table has around 15,000 distinct CDR3 sequences, about half seen once; the top ten hold approximately 13%. Material for sequencing was CD4+ T cells from blood, cultured in vitro. The receptors come from a human donor who had recovered from COVID-19.

The chain is built from TRBV5-1 and TRBJ1-2, with D maybe TRBD1 (5 bases). Trimming took off 4 bases at V and 6 bases at J, with 10 bases between the two ends. The germline gives CDR1 SGHRS, CDR2 YFSETQ. The CDR3 has 12 residues. CDR3 amino acids: CASSKTADGYTF. The CDR3 nucleotides read TGCGCCAGCAGCAAGACAGCCGATGGCTACACCTTC.

V usage is TRBV20-1 and J usage is TRBJ1-5; D possibly corresponds to TRBD1 (5 bases). The CDR3 runs 14 residues. Germline V gives CDR1 DFQATT, CDR2 SNEGSKA (reference sequence). V lost 2 bases and J lost 5, with 13 bases in between. As DNA, the CDR3 is TGCAGTGCTAGACTACGGGGAGGGGATCAGCCCCAGCATTTT. Protein: CSARLRGGDQPQHF.

The rearrangement links TRBV20-1 to TRBJ1-1, with 8 bases lining up with TRBD1. V was pared by 5 bases and J by 6 bases, with 5 bases of the junction left unmatched. Germline V gene sequence: CDR1 DFQATT, CDR2 SNEGSKA (reference sequence). CDR3 length: 12 residues. As DNA, the CDR3 is TGCAGTGCTGATCAACAGGGGGCTGAAGCTTTCTTT. This translates into CSADQQGAEAFF.

The chain couples TRBV29-1 to TRBJ2-7; no clear D gene. V lost 7 bases and J lost 0, with 13 bases in between. Per the germline V gene, CDR1 is SQVTM and CDR2 is ANQGSEA. CDR3 length: 13 residues. CDR3 protein: CSALDGPSYEQYF. The CDR3 DNA reads as TGCAGCGCCCTTGACGGACCCTCCTACGAGCAGTACTTC.

This clonotype was found a few times. The CDR3 loop is CASSLGQGNYGYTF. In DNA, the CDR3 is TGTGCCAGTAGTCTCGGACAGGGGAACTATGGCTACACCTTC. The J gene is TRBJ1-2, the V gene TRBV19; TRBD1 agrees at 9 bases. Germline CDR1 is LNHDA and CDR2 is SQIVND (reference sequence). V shed 5 bases and J 2 bases; nucleotides not matched to a gene: 3. CDR3 length: 14 amino acids. The complete variable domain, with remaining parts taken from reference TRBV19 and TRBJ1-2, reads DGGITQSPKYLFRKEGQNVTLSCEQNLNHDAMYWYRQDPGQGLRLIYYSQIVNDFQKGDIAEGYSVSREKKESFPLTVTSAQKNPTAFYLCASSLGQGNYGYTFGSGTRLTVV.

The CDR3 region is CASSLGLAEIQETQYF. DNA of the CDR3: TGTGCCAGCAGCTTAGGACTAGCGGAAATTCAAGAGACCCAGTACTTC. The chain links TRBV7-8 to TRBJ2-5; 9 bases align to TRBD2. V lost 1 base, J lost 2 bases, and 5 bases stayed unmatched. CDR3 length equals 16 residues. Germline lookup yields CDR1 SGHVS and CDR2 FQNEAQ.

V and J are TRBV6-1 and TRBJ1-2; the D gene is possibly TRBD1 (5 bases). V dropped 6 bases and J dropped 0 bases, with 8 bases sitting between them. Per germline, CDR1 MNHNS and CDR2 SASEGT. The CDR3 runs to 13 residues. DNA of the CDR3: TGTGCCAGCAGCAGGGCCGCTAACTATGGCTACACCTTC. Translating it yields CASSRAANYGYTF.

The rearrangement links TRBV27 to TRBJ2-1, with 15 bases matching TRBD2. This CDR3 is 22 amino acids long. Losses at the gene ends were 7 bases for V and 1 base for J; bases not matched to a gene: 20. Germline V gene data show CDR1 as MNHEY and CDR2 as SMNVEV (reference sequence). CDR3: CASTLRGLAGGLRFASYNEQFF. As DNA, the CDR3 is TGTGCCAGCACCCTTCGCGGACTAGCGGGAGGGCTGCGCTTTGCATCCTACAATGAGCAGTTCTTC.

This clonotype has a handful of counts. The V call is TRBV6-1, the J call TRBJ2-5; either TRBD1 or TRBD2 may supply D (6 bases each). This CDR3 is built from 15 residues. Germline assignment: CDR1 MNHNS and CDR2 SASEGT. V lost 0 bases and J lost 6, with 14 bases in between. CDR3 in amino acids: CASSEAGAGSQTQYF. For the CDR3, the DNA is TGTGCCAGCAGTGAAGCGGGGGCCGGGAGTCAGACCCAGTACTTC.